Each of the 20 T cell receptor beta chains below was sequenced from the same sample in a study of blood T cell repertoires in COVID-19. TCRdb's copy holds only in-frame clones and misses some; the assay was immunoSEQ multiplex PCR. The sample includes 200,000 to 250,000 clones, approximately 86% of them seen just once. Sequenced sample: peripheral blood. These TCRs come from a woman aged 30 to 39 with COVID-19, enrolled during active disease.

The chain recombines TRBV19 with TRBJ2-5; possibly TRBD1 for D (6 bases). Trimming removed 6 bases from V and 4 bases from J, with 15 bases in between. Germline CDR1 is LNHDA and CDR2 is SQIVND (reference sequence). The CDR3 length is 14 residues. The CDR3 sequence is CASSNSIRGETQYF. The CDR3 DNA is TGTGCCAGTAGCAACTCAATCAGGGGAGAGACCCAGTACTTC.

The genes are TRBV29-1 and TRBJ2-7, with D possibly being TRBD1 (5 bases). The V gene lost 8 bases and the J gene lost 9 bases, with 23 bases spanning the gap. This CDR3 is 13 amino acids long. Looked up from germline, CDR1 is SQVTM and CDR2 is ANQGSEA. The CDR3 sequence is CSSLVGESLAQYF. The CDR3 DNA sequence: TGCAGCTCTCTGGTAGGGGAATCCCTCGCGCAGTACTTC.

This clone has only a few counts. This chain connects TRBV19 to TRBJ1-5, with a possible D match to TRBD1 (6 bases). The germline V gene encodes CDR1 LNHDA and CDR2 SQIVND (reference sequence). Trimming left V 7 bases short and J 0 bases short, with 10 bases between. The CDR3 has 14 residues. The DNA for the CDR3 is TGTGCCAGTAAAGGACAGTATAGCAATCAGCCCCAGCATTTT. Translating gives CASKGQYSNQPQHF.

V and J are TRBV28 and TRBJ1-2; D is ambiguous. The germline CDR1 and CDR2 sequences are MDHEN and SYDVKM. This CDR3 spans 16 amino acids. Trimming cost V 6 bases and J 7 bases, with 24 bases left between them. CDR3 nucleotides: TGTGCCAGCAGACCACCCGTACCAGGAGGGAATATTGGCTACACCTTC. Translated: CASRPPVPGGNIGYTF.

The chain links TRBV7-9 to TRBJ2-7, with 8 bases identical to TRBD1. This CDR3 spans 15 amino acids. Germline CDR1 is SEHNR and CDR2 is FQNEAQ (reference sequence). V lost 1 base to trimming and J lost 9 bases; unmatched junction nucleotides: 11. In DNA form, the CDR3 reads TGTGCCAGCAGCTTAGATGGGACAGGACCCTTGGGGCAGTACTTC. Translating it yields CASSLDGTGPLGQYF.

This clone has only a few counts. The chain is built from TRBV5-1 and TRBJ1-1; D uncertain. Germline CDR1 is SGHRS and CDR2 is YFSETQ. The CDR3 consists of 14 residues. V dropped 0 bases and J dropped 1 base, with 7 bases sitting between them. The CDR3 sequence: CASSLVTANTEAFF. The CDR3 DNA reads TGCGCCAGCAGCTTGGTTACAGCGAACACTGAAGCTTTCTTT. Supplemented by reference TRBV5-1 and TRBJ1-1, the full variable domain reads KAGVTQTPRYLIKTRGQQVTLSCSPISGHRSVSWYQQTPGQGLQFLFEYFSETQRNKGNFPGRFSGRQFSNSRSEMNVSTLELGDSALYLCASSLVTANTEAFFGQGTRLTVV.

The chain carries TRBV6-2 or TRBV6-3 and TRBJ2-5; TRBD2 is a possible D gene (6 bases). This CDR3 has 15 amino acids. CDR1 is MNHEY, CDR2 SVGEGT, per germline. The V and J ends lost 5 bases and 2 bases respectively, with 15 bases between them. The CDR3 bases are TGTGCCAGCAGTCCCATGCCGGAGGGGCAAGAGACCCAGTACTTC. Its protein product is CASSPMPEGQETQYF.

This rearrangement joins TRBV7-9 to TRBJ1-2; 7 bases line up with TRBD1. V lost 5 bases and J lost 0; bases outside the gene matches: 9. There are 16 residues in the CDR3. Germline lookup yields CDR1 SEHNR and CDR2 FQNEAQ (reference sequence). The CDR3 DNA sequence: TGTGCCAGCAGCCCAGGAGGGACAGAAGCTAACTATGGCTACACCTTC. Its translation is CASSPGGTEANYGYTF.

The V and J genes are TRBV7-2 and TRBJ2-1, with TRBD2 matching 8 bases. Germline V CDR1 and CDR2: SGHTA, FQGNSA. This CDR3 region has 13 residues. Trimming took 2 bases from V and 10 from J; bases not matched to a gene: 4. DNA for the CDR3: TGTGCCAGCAGCTTATTTTTAGCGGGAGAGCAGTTCTTC. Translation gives CASSLFLAGEQFF.

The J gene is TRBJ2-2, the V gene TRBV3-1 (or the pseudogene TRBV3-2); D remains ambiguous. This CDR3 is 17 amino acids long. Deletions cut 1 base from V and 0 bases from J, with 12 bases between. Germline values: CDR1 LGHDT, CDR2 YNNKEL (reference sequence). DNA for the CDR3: TGTGCCAGCAGCCAAGGGCCCCCTGGTGCGAACACCGGGGAGCTGTTTTTT. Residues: CASSQGPPGANTGELFF.

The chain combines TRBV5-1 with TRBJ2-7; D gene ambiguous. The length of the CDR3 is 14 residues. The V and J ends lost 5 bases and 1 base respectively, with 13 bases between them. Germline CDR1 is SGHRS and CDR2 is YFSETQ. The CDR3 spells CASRLNPKSYEQYF. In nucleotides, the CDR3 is TGCGCCAGCAGGCTAAACCCTAAATCCTACGAGCAGTACTTC.

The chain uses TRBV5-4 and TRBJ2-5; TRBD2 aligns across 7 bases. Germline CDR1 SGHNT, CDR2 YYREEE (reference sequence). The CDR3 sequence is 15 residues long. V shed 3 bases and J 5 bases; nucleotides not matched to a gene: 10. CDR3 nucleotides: TGTGCCAGCAGCTCATACAGCGGGGTGGGGGAGACCCAGTACTTC. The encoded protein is CASSSYSGVGETQYF.

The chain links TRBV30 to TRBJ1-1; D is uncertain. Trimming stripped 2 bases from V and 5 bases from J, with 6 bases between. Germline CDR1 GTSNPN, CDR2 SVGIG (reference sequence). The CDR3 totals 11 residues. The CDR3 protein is CAWSLETEAFF. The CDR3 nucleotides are TGTGCCTGGAGTCTAGAAACTGAAGCTTTCTTT. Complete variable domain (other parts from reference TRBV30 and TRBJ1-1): SQTIHQWPATLVQPVGSPLSLECTVEGTSNPNLYWYRQAAGRGLQLLFYSVGIGQISSEVPQNLSASRPQDRQFILSSKKLLLSDSGFYLCAWSLETEAFFGQGTRLTVV.

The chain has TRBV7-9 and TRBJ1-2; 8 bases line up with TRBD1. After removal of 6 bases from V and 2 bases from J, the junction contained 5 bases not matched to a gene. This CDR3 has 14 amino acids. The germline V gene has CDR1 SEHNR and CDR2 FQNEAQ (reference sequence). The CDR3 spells CASRPRTGNYGYTF. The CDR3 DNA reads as TGTGCCAGCAGACCCCGGACAGGGAACTATGGCTACACCTTC. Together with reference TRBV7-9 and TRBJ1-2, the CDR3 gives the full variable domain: DTGVSQNPRHKITKRGQNVTFRCDPISEHNRLYWYRQTLGQGPEFLTYFQNEAQLEKSRLLSDRFSAERPKGSFSTLEIQRTEQGDSAMYLCASRPRTGNYGYTFGSGTRLTVV.

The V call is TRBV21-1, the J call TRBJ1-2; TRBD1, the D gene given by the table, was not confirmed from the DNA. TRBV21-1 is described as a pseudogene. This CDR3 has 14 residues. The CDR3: CASSPDRSNYGYTF. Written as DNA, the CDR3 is TGTGCCAGCAGCCCTGACAGATCCAACTATGGCTACACCTTC.

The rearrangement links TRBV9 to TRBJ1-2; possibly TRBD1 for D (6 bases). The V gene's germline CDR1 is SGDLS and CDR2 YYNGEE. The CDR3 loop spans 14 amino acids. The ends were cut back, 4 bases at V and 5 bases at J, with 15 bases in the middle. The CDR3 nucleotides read TGTGCCAGCAGCCCTCAGACAGGAAGGTATGGCTACACCTTC. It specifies CASSPQTGRYGYTF.

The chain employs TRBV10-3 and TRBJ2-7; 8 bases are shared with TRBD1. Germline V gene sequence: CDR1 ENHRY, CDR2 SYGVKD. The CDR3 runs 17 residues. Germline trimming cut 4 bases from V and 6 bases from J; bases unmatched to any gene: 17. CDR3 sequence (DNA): TGTGCCATCAGTGGCGTGACAGGGGCCCTAATAGGCTCCGAGCAGTACTTC. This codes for CAISGVTGALIGSEQYF.

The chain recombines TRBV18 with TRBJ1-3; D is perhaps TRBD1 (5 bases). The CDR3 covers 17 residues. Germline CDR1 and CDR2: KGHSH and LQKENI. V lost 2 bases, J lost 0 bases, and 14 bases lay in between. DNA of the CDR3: TGTGCCAGCTCACCAATTCCAGGGTTAAGCTCTGGAAACACCATATATTTT. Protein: CASSPIPGLSSGNTIYF.

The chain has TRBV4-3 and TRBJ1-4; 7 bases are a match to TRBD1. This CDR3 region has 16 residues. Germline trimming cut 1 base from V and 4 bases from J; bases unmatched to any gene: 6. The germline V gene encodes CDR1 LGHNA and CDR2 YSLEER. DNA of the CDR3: TGCGCCAGCAGCCAAGGAGGGGGCGCGGTTAATGAAAAACTGTTTTTT. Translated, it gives CASSQGGGAVNEKLFF.

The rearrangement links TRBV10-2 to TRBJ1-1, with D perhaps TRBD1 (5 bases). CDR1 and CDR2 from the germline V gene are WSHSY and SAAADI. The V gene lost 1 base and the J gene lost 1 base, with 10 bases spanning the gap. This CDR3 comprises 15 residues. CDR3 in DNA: TGCGCCAGCAGTGAGTTGCAGGGTGGGAACACTGAAGCTTTCTTT. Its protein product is CASSELQGGNTEAFF.